A single sample is the source of the 27 T cell receptor beta chains below, sequenced in a study of blood T cell repertoires in COVID-19 (dated by TCRdb to 2020 to 2022). Receptors were amplified or captured by the immunoSEQ multiplex PCR assay. Imported from immuneACCESS, the table was reduced by TCRdb to in-frame sequences with V and J called. These copies leave out some clones; in studies compared against another copy, an unresolved V gene accounts for under half, and the cause of the remainder is not known. The sample profile shows about 210,000 clones; about 90% of them were found once. The ten largest make up around 1.5% of the sample. Material for sequencing was peripheral blood. These receptors all stem from a man aged 18 to 30 with active or convalescent COVID-19.

The chain recombines TRBV14 with TRBJ2-7, with D tentatively TRBD2 (5 bases). Looked up from germline, CDR1 is SGHDN and CDR2 is FVKESK. Trimming cost V 2 bases and J 2 bases, with 13 bases left between them. The CDR3 is made up of 15 amino acids. CDR3 amino acids: CASSQMGAGTYEQYF. DNA for the CDR3: TGTGCCAGCAGCCAAATGGGAGCCGGTACCTACGAGCAGTACTTC.

The chain is built from TRBV2 and TRBJ1-5, with 7 bases aligning to TRBD1. The CDR3 consists of 16 residues. With V trimmed by 7 bases and J by 7 bases, 16 bases remained unmatched. Germline CDR1 and CDR2: SNHLY and FYNNEI. The CDR3 region is CASTESTGTLAQPQHF. CDR3 nucleotide sequence: TGTGCCAGCACCGAATCGACAGGGACCCTGGCCCAGCCCCAGCATTTT.

This chain uses TRBV19 with TRBJ1-3; D might be TRBD1 (6 bases). Trimming took off 6 bases at V and 0 bases at J, with 12 bases between the two ends. Germline CDR1 reads LNHDA; CDR2 reads SQIVND (reference sequence). The CDR3 contains 15 residues. The CDR3: CASSYDRTSGNTIYF. CDR3 DNA: TGTGCCAGTAGCTATGACAGGACCTCTGGAAACACCATATATTTT.

This clone was observed a single time. The chain combines TRBV28 with TRBJ1-5, with 10 positions matching TRBD1. The CDR3 is made up of 15 amino acids. CDR1 and CDR2 (germline): MDHEN, SYDVKM. Losses at the gene ends were 4 bases for V and 4 bases for J; bases not matched to a gene: 4. The CDR3 protein is CASSSGGQGNQPQHF. CDR3 coding DNA: TGTGCCAGCAGTTCGGGGGGACAGGGGAATCAGCCCCAGCATTTT.

The rearrangement links TRBV18 to TRBJ2-5, with unresolved D. CDR3 size: 11 residues. Germline CDR1 reads KGHSH; CDR2 reads LQKENI. Trimming pared 6 bases from V and 4 bases from J, leaving 6 bases between. The DNA of the CDR3 is TGTGCCAGCTCGTCAGGAGAGACCCAGTACTTC. As protein: CASSSGETQYF. Using reference TRBV18 and TRBJ2-5 for the parts outside the CDR3, the full variable domain is NAGVMQNPRHLVRRRGQEARLRCSPMKGHSHVYWYRQLPEEGLKFMVYLQKENIIDESGMPKERFSAEFPKEGPSILRIQQVVRGDSAAYFCASSSGETQYFGPGTRLLVL.

CDR3 in amino acids: CAISDRDRGSYEQYF. The CDR3 nucleotides read TGTGCCATCAGTGACCGGGACAGGGGGTCCTACGAGCAGTACTTC. The V gene is TRBV10-3, the J gene TRBJ2-7, with 11 bases that match TRBD1. The CDR3 extends over 15 amino acids. The germline gives CDR1 ENHRY, CDR2 SYGVKD. V lost 3 bases and J lost 1; bases outside the gene matches: 2.

This chain connects TRBV5-1 to TRBJ2-5; 11 nucleotides align to TRBD2. CDR1 is SGHRS and CDR2 is YFSETQ in the germline V gene. Trimming removed 5 bases from V and 2 bases from J; junction bases left unmatched: 2. This CDR3 region has 14 residues. This chain's CDR3 is CASRGLADQETQYF. CDR3 sequence (DNA): TGCGCCAGCAGGGGACTAGCGGATCAAGAGACCCAGTACTTC.

The chain links TRBV7-6 to TRBJ2-1; D perhaps matches TRBD2 (7 bases). The CDR3 covers 17 residues. With 4 bases removed from V and 8 bases from J, the gap between germline ends came to 24 bases. Germline CDR1 and CDR2: SGHVS and FNYEAQ. CDR3 DNA sequence: TGTGCCAGCAGCTCCTTCCTCGGCGGGGGCCCCATCGATGAGCAGTTCTTC. Translating it yields CASSSFLGGGPIDEQFF.

The chain uses TRBV27 and TRBJ2-1; TRBD2 is a possible D gene (5 bases). The CDR3 is made up of 13 amino acids. CDR1 is MNHEY and CDR2 is SMNVEV in the germline V gene (reference sequence). V lost 8 bases to trimming and J lost 5 bases, with 13 bases between them. CDR3 loop: CASGLRGNNEQFF. CDR3 nucleotide sequence: TGTGCCAGCGGATTACGGGGAAACAATGAGCAGTTCTTC.

This clone was observed a few times. Here the CDR3 reads CAWTTGTNSPLHF. CDR3 DNA: TGTGCCTGGACGACAGGGACTAATTCACCCCTCCACTTT. The V and J genes are TRBV30 and TRBJ1-6, with 7 bases aligning to TRBD1. J lost 6 bases, V lost 4 bases, and 3 bases had no gene match. The CDR3 sequence is 13 residues long. Per the germline V gene, CDR1 is GTSNPN and CDR2 is SVGIG (reference sequence). The full variable domain, with the rest looked up from reference TRBV30 and TRBJ1-6, is SQTIHQWPATLVQPVGSPLSLECTVEGTSNPNLYWYRQAAGRGLQLLFYSVGIGQISSEVPQNLSASRPQDRQFILSSKKLLLSDSGFYLCAWTTGTNSPLHFGNGTRLTVT.

The rearrangement joins TRBV11-2 to TRBJ2-7; 10 bases are a match to TRBD1. Germline V gene sequence: CDR1 SGHAT, CDR2 FQNNGV. The CDR3 covers 15 residues. V was clipped by 5 bases and J by 3 bases; unmatched bases: 7. The CDR3 spells CASSPGGQGFYEQYF. DNA of the CDR3: TGTGCCAGCAGCCCTGGGGGACAGGGGTTCTACGAGCAGTACTTC.

This clone was seen a handful of times. The rearrangement links TRBV19 to TRBJ2-7, with no clear D. V gave up 5 bases and J gave up 2 bases, with 13 bases separating them. CDR1 LNHDA and CDR2 SQIVND come from the germline V gene (reference sequence). There are 14 residues in the CDR3. The CDR3 DNA reads TGTGCCAGTAGTCTAACCGCTGCGCCCTACGAGCAGTACTTC. This sequence encodes CASSLTAAPYEQYF.

The rearrangement joins TRBV24-1 to TRBJ2-1, with 12 bases fitting TRBD2. The CDR3 spans 18 residues. Germline V gene data show CDR1 as KGHDR and CDR2 as SFDVKD. After removal of 3 bases from V and 0 bases from J, the junction contained 5 bases not matched to a gene. The CDR3 region has the DNA TGTGCCACCAGTGATCCCCTAGCGGGAGGGAGCTCCTACAATGAGCAGTTCTTC. Translating gives CATSDPLAGGSSYNEQFF.

This chain links TRBV7-7 with TRBJ2-2, with 7 bases that match TRBD2. The CDR3 length is 15 residues. V gave up 5 bases and J gave up 4 bases; unmatched junction bases: 7. Germline V gene data show CDR1 as SSHAT and CDR2 as FNYEAQ (reference sequence). This CDR3 is CASSPAGTTTGELFF. Here the CDR3 DNA reads TGTGCCAGCAGCCCCGCCGGGACTACCACCGGGGAGCTGTTTTTT.

Here the CDR3 reads CASSMFEGSSYNEQFF. The CDR3 DNA reads as TGTGCCAGTAGTATGTTTGAGGGTAGCTCCTACAATGAGCAGTTCTTC. This chain joins TRBV19 and TRBJ2-1, with TRBD2 as a possible D gene (5 bases). This CDR3 contains 16 residues. V shed 3 bases and J shed 0 bases, with 12 bases lying between them. From germline, CDR1 is LNHDA and CDR2 SQIVND (reference sequence). The whole variable domain, filled in from reference TRBV19 and TRBJ2-1, reads DGGITQSPKYLFRKEGQNVTLSCEQNLNHDAMYWYRQDPGQGLRLIYYSQIVNDFQKGDIAEGYSVSREKKESFPLTVTSAQKNPTAFYLCASSMFEGSSYNEQFFGPGTRLTVL.

The chain couples TRBV5-1 to TRBJ2-5, with 8 bases identical to TRBD1. Germline V lookup: CDR1 SGHRS, CDR2 YFSETQ. V shed 4 bases and J 5 bases; nucleotides not matched to a gene: 10. CDR3 length: 15 residues. Here the CDR3 reads CASSGSGTGLETQYF. As DNA, the CDR3 is TGCGCCAGCAGCGGTTCCGGGACAGGTTTGGAGACCCAGTACTTC.

The chain uses TRBV6-5 and TRBJ1-5; a weak D match, TRBD1 (6 bases). The germline V gene encodes CDR1 MNHEY and CDR2 SVGAGI. With 6 bases removed from V and 1 base from J, the gap between germline ends came to 10 bases. CDR3 length: 14 residues. CDR3 amino acids: CASRQGLSNQPQHF. The CDR3 nucleotides read TGTGCCAGCAGACAGGGTCTCAGCAATCAGCCCCAGCATTTT.

In regard to this clone: Other DNA sequences within the sample encode an identical CDR3. The genes are TRBV9 and TRBJ2-5; 11 bases agree with TRBD1. CDR1 is SGDLS and CDR2 is YYNGEE in the germline V gene. The CDR3 has 14 residues. V dropped 3 bases and J dropped 5; count of bases not matched to a gene: 3. The CDR3 loop reads CASSAGQGGETQYF. DNA for the CDR3: TGTGCCAGCAGCGCGGGACAGGGGGGGGAGACCCAGTACTTC.

The chain uses TRBV5-1 and TRBJ1-6; TRBD1 matches 8 bases. CDR1 is SGHRS, CDR2 YFSETQ, per germline. V was clipped by 2 bases and J by 5 bases; unmatched bases: 3. There are 15 residues in the CDR3. The CDR3 nucleotides read TGCGCCAGCAGCTTCACAGGGGGAGATAATTCACCCCTCCACTTT. This encodes CASSFTGGDNSPLHF.

V and J are TRBV27 and TRBJ2-5; TRBD2 agrees at 8 bases. This CDR3 spans 14 amino acids. Losses at the gene ends were 6 bases for V and 0 bases for J; bases not matched to a gene: 3. Germline V gives CDR1 MNHEY, CDR2 SMNVEV (reference sequence). CDR3 DNA sequence: TGTGCCAGCAGCTATAGCGGGAACCAAGAGACCCAGTACTTC. Translating it yields CASSYSGNQETQYF.

This clone is a singleton in its sample. This chain joins TRBV9 and TRBJ2-7, with D unclear. The CDR3 is 12 residues long. V lost 3 bases to trimming and J lost 0 bases, with 4 bases between them. Germline V gene sequence: CDR1 SGDLS, CDR2 YYNGEE. The CDR3 region has the DNA TGTGCCAGCAGCGCGTTCTCCTACGAGCAGTACTTC. This sequence encodes CASSAFSYEQYF.

This clone appeared a single time. The chain has TRBV6-5 and TRBJ2-7; 7 bases match TRBD1. Trimming at V came to 9 bases and at J to 2 bases, leaving 7 bases not matched to a gene. Per the germline V gene, CDR1 is MNHEY and CDR2 is SVGAGI. This CDR3 comprises 13 residues. Here the CDR3 reads CASFHRGTYEQYF. For the CDR3, the DNA is TGTGCCAGTTTCCACAGGGGAACCTACGAGCAGTACTTC.

A few counts support this clone. The J gene is TRBJ1-1, the V gene TRBV19; no firm D call. Germline loops: CDR1 LNHDA, CDR2 SQIVND (reference sequence). The CDR3 runs to 13 residues. Trimming shortened V by 6 bases and J by 7 bases, and 15 bases separated the two germline ends. CDR3 sequence reads: CASSPFWADEAFF. The CDR3 DNA sequence: TGTGCCAGTAGCCCATTTTGGGCAGATGAAGCTTTCTTT. Variable domain in full (rest from reference TRBV19 and TRBJ1-1): DGGITQSPKYLFRKEGQNVTLSCEQNLNHDAMYWYRQDPGQGLRLIYYSQIVNDFQKGDIAEGYSVSREKKESFPLTVTSAQKNPTAFYLCASSPFWADEAFFGQGTRLTVV.

The rearrangement uses TRBV14 and TRBJ2-2, with D possibly TRBD2 on 6 matching bases. Per the germline V gene, CDR1 is SGHDN and CDR2 is FVKESK. Trimming stripped 0 bases from V and 7 bases from J, with 12 bases between. This CDR3 is built from 15 residues. The CDR3 DNA reads TGTGCCAGCAGCCAAGATTCCCGGGAGAGCGGGGAGCTGTTTTTT. Amino acid sequence: CASSQDSRESGELFF.

This clone was observed a single time. V is TRBV29-1 and J is TRBJ1-5; D remains ambiguous. Trimming removed 7 bases at V and 3 bases at J, with 13 bases between. Per the germline V gene, CDR1 is SQVTM and CDR2 is ANQGSEA. The CDR3 has 13 residues. The CDR3 bases are TGCAGCGCTGTTTCAGGATACAATCAGCCCCAGCATTTT. Its protein product is CSAVSGYNQPQHF.

The chain combines TRBV2 with TRBJ2-7, with D possibly matching TRBD2 (6 bases). The V and J ends lost 10 bases and 6 bases respectively, with 16 bases between them. Per germline, CDR1 SNHLY and CDR2 FYNNEI. CDR3 length: 12 amino acids. CDR3 loop: CANEAGPSEQYF. CDR3 bases: TGTGCCAACGAGGCGGGACCTTCCGAGCAGTACTTC.

The genes are TRBV18 and TRBJ2-5; D gene ambiguous. This CDR3 spans 15 amino acids. CDR1 and CDR2 from the germline V gene are KGHSH and LQKENI. Trimming cost V 0 bases and J 1 base, with 9 bases left between them. CDR3: CASSPPLNSQETQYF. In DNA, the CDR3 is TGTGCCAGCTCACCACCACTCAATTCCCAAGAGACCCAGTACTTC.